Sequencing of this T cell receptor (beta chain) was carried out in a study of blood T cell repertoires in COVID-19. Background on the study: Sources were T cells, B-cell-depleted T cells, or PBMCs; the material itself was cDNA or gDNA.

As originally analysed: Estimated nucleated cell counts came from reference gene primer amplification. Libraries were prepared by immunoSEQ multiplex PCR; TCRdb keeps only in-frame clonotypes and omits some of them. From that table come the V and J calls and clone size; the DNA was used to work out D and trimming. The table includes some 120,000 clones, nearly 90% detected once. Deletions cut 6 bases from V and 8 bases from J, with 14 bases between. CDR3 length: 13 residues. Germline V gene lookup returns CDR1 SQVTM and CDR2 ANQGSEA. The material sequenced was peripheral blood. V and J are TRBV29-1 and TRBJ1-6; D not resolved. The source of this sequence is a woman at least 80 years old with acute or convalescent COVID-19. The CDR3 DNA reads TGCAGCGTCGCCAGCGGGTCGGATTCACCCCTCCACTTT. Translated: CSVASGSDSPLHF.